Sequencing of this T cell receptor (beta chain) was carried out in a study of T cells in Graves' hyperthyroidism and ophthalmopathy. General study results and limits: Among clonotypes expanded in thyroid above 0.001, most were also found in blood. Stable hyperthyroidism and ophthalmopathy were separated using 13 V-J signatures.

In the case of this clonotype: The antigen is not known.

TCR beta CDR3 region amplification was performed from RNA transcripts. First-round RT-PCR of the TCR CDR3 relied on the HTBI primer set. TCRdb recomputed calls from the multiplex PCR reads with MiXCR, one row per CDR3 protein. The table shows hundreds of thousands of distinct CDR3 sequences, with approximately 15% occurring only once. Stability of Graves' hyperthyroidism was defined as absent ophthalmopathy progression within 18 months. For the diagnoses, clinical symptoms, serum thyroxine and TRAb, thyroid ultrasound and orbital computed tomography were used. The germline V gene encodes CDR1 SGDLS and CDR2 YYNGEE. Trimming removed 4 bases from V and 4 bases from J, with 15 bases in between. CDR3 size: 15 residues.

This chain links TRBV9 with TRBJ1-3; D possibly corresponds to TRBD1 (5 bases). This sequence originates from a woman aged 18-30 years with Graves' hyperthyroidism. The sample comprised blood. Here the CDR3 reads CASSSRPGIGNTIYF. CDR3 bases: TGTGCCAGCAGCTCCCGGCCAGGGATCGGAAACACCATATATTTT.